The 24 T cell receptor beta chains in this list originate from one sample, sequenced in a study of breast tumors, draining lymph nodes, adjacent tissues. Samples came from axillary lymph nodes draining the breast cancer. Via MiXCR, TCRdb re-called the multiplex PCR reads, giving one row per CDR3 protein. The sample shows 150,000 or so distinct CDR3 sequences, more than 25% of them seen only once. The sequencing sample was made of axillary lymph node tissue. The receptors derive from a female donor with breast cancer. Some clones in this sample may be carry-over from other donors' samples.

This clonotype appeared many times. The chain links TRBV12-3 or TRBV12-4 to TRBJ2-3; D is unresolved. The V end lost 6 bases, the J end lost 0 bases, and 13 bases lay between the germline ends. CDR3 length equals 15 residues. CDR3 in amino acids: CASSTESRSTDTQYF. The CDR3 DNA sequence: TGTGCCAGCAGCACCGAGTCCAGAAGCACAGATACGCAGTATTTT.

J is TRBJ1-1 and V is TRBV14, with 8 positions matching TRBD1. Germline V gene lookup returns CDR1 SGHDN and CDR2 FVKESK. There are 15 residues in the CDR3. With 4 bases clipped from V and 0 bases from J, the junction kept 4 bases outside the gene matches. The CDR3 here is CASSRRTGMNTEAFF. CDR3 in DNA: TGTGCCAGCAGCCGAAGGACAGGGATGAACACTGAAGCTTTCTTT.

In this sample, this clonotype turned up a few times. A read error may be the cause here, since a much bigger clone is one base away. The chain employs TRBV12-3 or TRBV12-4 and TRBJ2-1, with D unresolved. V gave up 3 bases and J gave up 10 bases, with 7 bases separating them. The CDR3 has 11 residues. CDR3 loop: CASSFVREQFF. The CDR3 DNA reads TGTGCCAGCAGTTTCGTCAGGGAGCAGTTCTTC.

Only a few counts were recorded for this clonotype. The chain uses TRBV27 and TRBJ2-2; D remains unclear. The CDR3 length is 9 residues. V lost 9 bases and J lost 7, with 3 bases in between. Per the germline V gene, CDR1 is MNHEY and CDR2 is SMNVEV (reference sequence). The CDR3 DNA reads TGTGCCAGGGGCGGGGAGCTGTTTTTT. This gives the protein CARGGELFF.

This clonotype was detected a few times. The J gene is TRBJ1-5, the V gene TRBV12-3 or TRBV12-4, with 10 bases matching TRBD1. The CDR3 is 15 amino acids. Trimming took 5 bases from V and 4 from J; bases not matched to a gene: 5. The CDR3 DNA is TGTGCCAGCAGTCGGACAGGGGGGGAGAATCAGCCCCAGCATTTT. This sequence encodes CASSRTGGENQPQHF.

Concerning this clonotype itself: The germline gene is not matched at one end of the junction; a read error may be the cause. The DNA for the CDR3 is TGTGCCAGCAGCTTAGCGCCTAGCGGGGCCGCATACAATGGGCAGTTCTTC. Translation: CASSLAPSGAAYNGQFF. The chain recombines TRBV7-2 with TRBJ2-1; TRBD2 matches 9 bases. Looked up from germline, CDR1 is SGHTA and CDR2 is FQGNSA. The CDR3 length is 17 residues.

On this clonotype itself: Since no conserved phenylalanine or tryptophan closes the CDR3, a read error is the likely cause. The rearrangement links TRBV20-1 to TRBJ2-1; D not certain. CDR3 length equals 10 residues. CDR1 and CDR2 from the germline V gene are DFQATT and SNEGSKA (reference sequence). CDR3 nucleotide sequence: TGCCGTGCTCGCCAGAATGAGCAGTTCTCC. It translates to CRARQNEQFS.

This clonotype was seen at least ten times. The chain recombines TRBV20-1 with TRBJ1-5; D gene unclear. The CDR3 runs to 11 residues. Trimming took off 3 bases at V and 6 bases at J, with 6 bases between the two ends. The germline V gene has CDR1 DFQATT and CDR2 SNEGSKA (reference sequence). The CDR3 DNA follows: TGCAGTGCTAGTTTGGGTCAGCCCCAGCATTTT. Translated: CSASLGQPQHF.

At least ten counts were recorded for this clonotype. Here the CDR3 reads CASSPRTSNYNEQFF. CDR3 DNA: TGTGCCAGCTCACCGCGGACTAGCAATTACAATGAGCAGTTCTTC. V gene TRBV18 combines with J gene TRBJ2-1; 8 bases align to TRBD2. Germline CDR1 reads KGHSH; CDR2 reads LQKENI. V was pared by 3 bases and J by 4 bases, with 5 bases of the junction left unmatched. There are 15 residues in the CDR3.

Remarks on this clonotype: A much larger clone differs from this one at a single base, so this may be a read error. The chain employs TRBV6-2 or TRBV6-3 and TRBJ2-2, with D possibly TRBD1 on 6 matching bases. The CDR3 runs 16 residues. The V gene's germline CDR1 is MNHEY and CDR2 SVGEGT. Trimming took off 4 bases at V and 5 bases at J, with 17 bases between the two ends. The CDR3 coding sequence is TGTGCCAGCAGTTCCTCACGCAGGGGTTGGACCGGGGAGCTGTTTTTT. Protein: CASSSSRRGWTGELFF.

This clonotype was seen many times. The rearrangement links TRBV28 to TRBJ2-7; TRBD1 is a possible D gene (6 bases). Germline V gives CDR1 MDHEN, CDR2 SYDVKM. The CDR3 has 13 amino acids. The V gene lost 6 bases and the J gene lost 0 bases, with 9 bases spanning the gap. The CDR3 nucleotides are TGTGCCAGCAGCCGACAGGCCTCCTACGAGCAGTACTTC. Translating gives CASSRQASYEQYF.

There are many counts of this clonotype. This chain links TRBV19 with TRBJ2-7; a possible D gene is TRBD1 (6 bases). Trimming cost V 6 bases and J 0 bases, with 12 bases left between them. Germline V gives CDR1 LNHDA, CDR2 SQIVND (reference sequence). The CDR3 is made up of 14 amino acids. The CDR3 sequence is CASRTTGSSYEQYF. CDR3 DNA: TGTGCCAGTAGGACCACAGGGAGCTCCTACGAGCAGTACTTC.

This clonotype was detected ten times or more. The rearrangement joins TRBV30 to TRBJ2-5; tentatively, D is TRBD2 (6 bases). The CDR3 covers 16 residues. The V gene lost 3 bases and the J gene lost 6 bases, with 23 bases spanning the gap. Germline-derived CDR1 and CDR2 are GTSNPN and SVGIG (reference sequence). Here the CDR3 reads CAWRAPGTGGPKTQYF. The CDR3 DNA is TGTGCCTGGAGGGCCCCCGGGACTGGAGGCCCCAAGACCCAGTACTTC.

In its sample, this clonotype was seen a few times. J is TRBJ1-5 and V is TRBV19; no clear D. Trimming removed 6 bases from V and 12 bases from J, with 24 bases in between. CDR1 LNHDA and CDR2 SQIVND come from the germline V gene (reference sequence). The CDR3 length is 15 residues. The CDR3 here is CASSEGRQETQDQHF. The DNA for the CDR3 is TGTGCCAGTAGCGAGGGCAGACAAGAGACCCAGGACCAGCATTTT.

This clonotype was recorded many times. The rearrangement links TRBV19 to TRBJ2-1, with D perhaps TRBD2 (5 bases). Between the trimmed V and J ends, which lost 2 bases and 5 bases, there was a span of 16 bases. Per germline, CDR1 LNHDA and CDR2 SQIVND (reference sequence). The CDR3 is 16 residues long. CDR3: CASSILRSRSDNEQFF. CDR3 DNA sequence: TGTGCCAGTAGTATATTGAGGTCGCGTAGCGACAATGAGCAGTTCTTC.

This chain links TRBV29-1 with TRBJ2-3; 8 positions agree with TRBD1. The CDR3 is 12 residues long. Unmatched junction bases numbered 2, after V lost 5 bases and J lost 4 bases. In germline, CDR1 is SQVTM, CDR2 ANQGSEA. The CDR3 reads CSVQDRADTQYF. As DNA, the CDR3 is TGCAGCGTTCAGGACAGGGCAGATACGCAGTATTTT.

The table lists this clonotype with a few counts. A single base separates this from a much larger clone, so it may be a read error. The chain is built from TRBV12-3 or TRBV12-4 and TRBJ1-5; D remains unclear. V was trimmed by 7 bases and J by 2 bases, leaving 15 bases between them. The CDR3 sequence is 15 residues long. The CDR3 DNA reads TGTGCCAGCACTTTCGGACGGCGGGGCAATCAGCCCCAGCATTTT. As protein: CASTFGRRGNQPQHF.

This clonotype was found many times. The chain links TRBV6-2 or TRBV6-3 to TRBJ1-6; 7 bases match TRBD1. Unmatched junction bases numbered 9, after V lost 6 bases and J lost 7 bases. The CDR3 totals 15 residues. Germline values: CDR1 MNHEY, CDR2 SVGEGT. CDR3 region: CASRVTGVENSPLHF. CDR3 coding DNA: TGTGCCAGCAGGGTAACAGGGGTGGAGAATTCACCCCTCCACTTT.

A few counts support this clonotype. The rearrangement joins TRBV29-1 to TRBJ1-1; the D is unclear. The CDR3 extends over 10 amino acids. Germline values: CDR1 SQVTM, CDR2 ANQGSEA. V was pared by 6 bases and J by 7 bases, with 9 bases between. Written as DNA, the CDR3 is TGCAGCGTGTGGGGAGGTGAAGCTTTCTTT. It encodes CSVWGGEAFF.

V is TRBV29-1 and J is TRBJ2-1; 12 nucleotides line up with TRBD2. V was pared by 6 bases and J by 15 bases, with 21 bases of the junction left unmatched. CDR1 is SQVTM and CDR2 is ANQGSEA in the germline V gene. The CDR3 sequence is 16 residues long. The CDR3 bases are TGCAGCGTCCCGGGGGGGACTAGCGGGCTCAACAATGGGCCGTTCTTC. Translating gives CSVPGGTSGLNNGPFF.

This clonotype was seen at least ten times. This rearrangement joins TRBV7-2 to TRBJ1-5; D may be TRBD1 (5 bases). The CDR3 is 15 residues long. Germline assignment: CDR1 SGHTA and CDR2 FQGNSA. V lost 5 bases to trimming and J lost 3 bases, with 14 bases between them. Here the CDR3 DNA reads TGTGCCAGCAGCCCGGTGGGGGTTAACAATCAGCCCCAGCATTTT. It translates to CASSPVGVNNQPQHF. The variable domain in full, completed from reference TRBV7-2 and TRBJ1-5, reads GAGVSQSPSNKVTEKGKDVELRCDPISGHTALYWYRQSLGQGLEFLIYFQGNSAPDKSGLPSDRFSAERTGGSVSTLTIQRTQQEDSAVYLCASSPVGVNNQPQHFGDGTRLSIL.

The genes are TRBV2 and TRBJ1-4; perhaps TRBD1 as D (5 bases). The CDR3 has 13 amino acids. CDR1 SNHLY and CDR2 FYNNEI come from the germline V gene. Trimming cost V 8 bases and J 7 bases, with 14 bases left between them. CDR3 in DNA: TGTGCCAGCGAGGGACCGCAGGGTGAAAAACTGTTTTTT. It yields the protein CASEGPQGEKLFF. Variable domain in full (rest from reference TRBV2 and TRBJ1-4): EPEVTQTPSHQVTQMGQEVILRCVPISNHLYFYWYRQILGQKVEFLVSFYNNEISEKSEIFDDQFSVERPDGSNFTLKIRSTKLEDSAMYFCASEGPQGEKLFFGSGTQLSVL.

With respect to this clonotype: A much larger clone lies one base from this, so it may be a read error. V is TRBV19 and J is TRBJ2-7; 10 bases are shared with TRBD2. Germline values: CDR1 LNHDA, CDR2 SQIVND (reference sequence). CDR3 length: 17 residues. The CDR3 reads CASSIDDSRTSGYEQSF. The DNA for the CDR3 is TGTGCCAGTAGTATAGATGACTCGCGGACTAGCGGCTACGAGCAGTCCTTC.

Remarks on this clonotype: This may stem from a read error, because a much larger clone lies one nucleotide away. CDR3 coding DNA: TGCAGTGCTAGGTCTAGGCGAGGGAACTCCGAGCAGTACTTC. Translated, it gives CSARSRRGNSEQYF. The chain carries TRBV20-1 and TRBJ2-7; TRBD2 is a possible D gene (5 bases). The V end was cut by 3 bases, the J end by 6 bases, with 18 bases between. The CDR3 is made up of 14 amino acids. Germline lookup yields CDR1 DFQATT and CDR2 SNEGSKA (reference sequence).